The table lists the clone carrying this T cell receptor beta chain with many counts. Its specificity is not known. This record belongs to a study of T-cell reconstitution after alpha-beta-depleted transplantation in children. The study, taken as a whole, reports: It was newly produced T cells that mostly accounted for T-cell counts and diversity one year after transplant.

The V end was cut by 0 bases, the J end by 0 bases, with 9 bases between. Germline CDR1 is LGHNA and CDR2 is YNFKEQ. This CDR3 has 17 amino acids. Molecular barcoding with unique molecular identifiers was used for the TCRbeta library. MiXCR, run by TCRdb on the PCR reads, gives a single entry per CDR3 protein. The sample consists of nearly 250,000 distinct CDR3 sequences, 6.5% to 10% of them appearing once. The rearrangement uses TRBV4-2 and TRBJ2-6, with D uncertain. This TCR came from a male patient younger than 18 who had a stem cell transplant for acute lymphoblastic leukemia, so the T cells may come from the graft donor. The specimen was PBMCs, mostly from graft donor cells, collected 180 days after TCRalphabeta/CD19-depleted stem cell transplant. This chain's CDR3 is CASSQDTTTSGANVLTF. The CDR3 nucleotides are TGTGCCAGCAGCCAAGATACGACGACCTCTGGGGCCAACGTCCTGACTTTC.